This passage covers 10 T cell receptor beta chains from one sample sequenced in a study of OX40 agonist ivuxolimab in advanced cancers. Some clones are missing from TCRdb's copy, which holds only in-frame ones; the method was immunoSEQ multiplex PCR. The sample consists of about 50,000 clones, roughly 77% of them appearing once. Source: CD4+ or CD8+ T cells sorted from blood, taken in a trial of the OX40 agonist ivuxolimab. All receptors come from an adult with an advanced solid tumor such as melanoma, head and neck, liver or kidney cancer.

The chain uses TRBV28 and TRBJ2-7, with D perhaps matching TRBD1 (5 bases). The V and J ends lost 2 bases and 2 bases respectively, with 16 bases between them. The V gene's germline CDR1 is MDHEN and CDR2 SYDVKM. The CDR3 is 16 residues long. The CDR3 DNA sequence: TGTGCCAGCAGTTTAAATTTCAACAGGATGACCTACGAGCAGTACTTC. Its translation is CASSLNFNRMTYEQYF.

This chain uses TRBV19 with TRBJ2-2; TRBD2 aligns across 10 bases. Germline assignment: CDR1 LNHDA and CDR2 SQIVND (reference sequence). The length of the CDR3 is 16 residues. V lost 2 bases and J lost 5; bases outside the gene matches: 5. The CDR3 reads CASSILTSGATGELFF. CDR3 nucleotides: TGTGCCAGTAGTATATTAACTAGCGGGGCTACCGGGGAGCTGTTTTTT.

This rearrangement joins TRBV5-1 to TRBJ2-3; 11 nucleotides match TRBD1. Germline V gene data show CDR1 as SGHRS and CDR2 as YFSETQ. V dropped 4 bases and J dropped 4; count of bases not matched to a gene: 8. This CDR3 has 16 amino acids. CDR3 sequence reads: CASSATAGQGADTQYF. The CDR3 DNA follows: TGCGCCAGCAGCGCCACCGCGGGACAGGGGGCAGATACGCAGTATTTT.

V and J are TRBV6-6 and TRBJ1-5; 7 bases agree with TRBD1. The CDR3 extends over 14 amino acids. Trimming cost V 6 bases and J 2 bases; bases outside gene matches: 4. CDR1 is MNHNY, CDR2 SVGAGI, per germline (reference sequence). CDR3 in amino acids: CASSTTGGNQPQHF. In nucleotides, the CDR3 is TGTGCCAGCAGCACCACAGGGGGCAATCAGCCCCAGCATTTT.

The table lists this clone with a few counts. The chain employs TRBV4-1 and TRBJ1-2, with TRBD1 matching 8 bases. V lost 2 bases to trimming and J lost 4 bases; unmatched junction nucleotides: 6. CDR1 is MGHRA, CDR2 YSYEKL, per germline. This CDR3 spans 15 amino acids. The CDR3 bases are TGCGCCAGCAGCCAACCCCGGGACAGGTCCTATGGCTACACCTTC. It yields the protein CASSQPRDRSYGYTF.

V is TRBV5-1 and J is TRBJ1-1; D call uncertain. V was clipped by 1 base and J by 0 bases, with 10 bases between them. The CDR3 has 15 amino acids. The V gene's germline CDR1 is SGHRS and CDR2 YFSETQ. The CDR3 loop is CASSLSWGVNTEAFF. The CDR3 region has the DNA TGCGCCAGCAGCTTGTCGTGGGGTGTGAACACTGAAGCTTTCTTT.

The genes are TRBV4-1 and TRBJ2-2; 7 nucleotides match TRBD2. The germline V gene has CDR1 MGHRA and CDR2 YSYEKL. There are 17 residues in the CDR3. The trim removed 4 bases at V and 0 bases at J, leaving 8 bases unmatched. In DNA, the CDR3 is TGCGCCAGCAGCCGGGAGCGGGGTCACGCGAACACCGGGGAGCTGTTTTTT. Translating it yields CASSRERGHANTGELFF.

The genes are TRBV19 and TRBJ1-6; D is unclear. Germline CDR1 is LNHDA and CDR2 is SQIVND (reference sequence). The CDR3 is made up of 14 amino acids. Deletions cut 6 bases from V and 0 bases from J, with 6 bases between. The CDR3 nucleotides are TGTGCCAGTAGGCGGAGCTCCTATAATTCACCCCTCCACTTT. This encodes CASRRSSYNSPLHF.

CDR3 sequence: CASTSGVETQYF. The CDR3 bases are TGTGCCAGCACTTCAGGTGTAGAGACCCAGTACTTC. The chain is built from TRBV11-2 and TRBJ2-5; D is undetermined. CDR3 length equals 12 residues. V was shortened by 7 bases and J by 4 bases, with 10 bases between the two germline ends. Germline V gene sequence: CDR1 SGHAT, CDR2 FQNNGV.

The chain recombines TRBV6-6 with TRBJ2-2; 8 positions agree with TRBD2. Germline trimming cut 6 bases from V and 2 bases from J; bases unmatched to any gene: 8. The CDR3 is 16 residues long. Germline CDR1 MNHNY, CDR2 SVGAGI (reference sequence). The chain's CDR3 is CASRSPGLGNTGELFF. In nucleotides, the CDR3 is TGTGCCAGCAGATCCCCGGGACTAGGTAACACCGGGGAGCTGTTTTTT.